This entry lists 7 T cell receptor beta chains sequenced from one sample in a study of T cell responses to AZD1222 COVID-19 vaccine. Assay used: immunoSEQ multiplex PCR; TCRdb lists only in-frame clones, some missing. Of some 69,000 clones listed, 83% are singletons. The sample consisted of peripheral blood, taken 28 days after the second AZD1222 dose. All receptors derive from an adult who received the AZD1222 COVID-19 vaccine.

The chain couples TRBV7-9 to TRBJ1-1; TRBD1 aligns across 7 bases. This CDR3 region has 12 residues. J lost 7 bases, V lost 5 bases, and 4 bases had no gene match. From germline, CDR1 is SEHNR and CDR2 FQNEAQ (reference sequence). Here the CDR3 DNA reads TGTGCCAGCAGCCCAGGGGGGCGTGAAGCTTTCTTT. Amino acids: CASSPGGREAFF.

This clone was observed a single time. The chain employs TRBV19 and TRBJ1-5, with D possibly matching TRBD1 (5 bases). Germline CDR1 and CDR2: LNHDA and SQIVND (reference sequence). With 7 bases removed from V and 0 bases from J, the gap between germline ends came to 16 bases. The CDR3 is made up of 16 amino acids. The CDR3 bases are TGTGCCAGTAAATGGGCAGGGAGGGATAGCAATCAGCCCCAGCATTTT. It is translated as CASKWAGRDSNQPQHF.

V is TRBV5-4 and J is TRBJ1-6; 9 positions agree with TRBD1. With V trimmed by 0 bases and J by 7 bases, 8 bases remained unmatched. CDR1 and CDR2 from the germline V gene are SGHNT and YYREEE (reference sequence). The CDR3 totals 17 residues. The CDR3 DNA reads as TGTGCCAGCAGCTTGGGAATACAGGGGGCTGGGAATTCACCCCTCCACTTT. Its protein product is CASSLGIQGAGNSPLHF.

The V and J genes are TRBV24-1 and TRBJ1-2; D unclear. Germline lookup yields CDR1 KGHDR and CDR2 SFDVKD. The CDR3 runs 11 residues. V was shortened by 4 bases and J by 3 bases, with 2 bases between the two germline ends. CDR3: CATSDDYGYTF. The CDR3 bases are TGTGCCACCAGTGACGACTATGGCTACACCTTC.

This sequence joins TRBV7-9 and TRBJ1-5; 8 nucleotides agree with TRBD1. Germline V lookup: CDR1 SEHNR, CDR2 FQNEAQ (reference sequence). The CDR3 runs to 15 residues. V was clipped by 5 bases and J by 1 base; unmatched bases: 4. CDR3 coding DNA: TGTGCCAGCAGCCAGGGGGCGGTGAGCAATCAGCCCCAGCATTTT. Encoded protein: CASSQGAVSNQPQHF.

The CDR3 DNA reads as TGCGCCAGCAGCTTGGCGGGGGGCGGTCAGCCCCAGCATTTT. It is translated as CASSLAGGGQPQHF. The chain uses TRBV5-1 and TRBJ1-5; tentatively, D is TRBD1 (6 bases). The germline gives CDR1 SGHRS, CDR2 YFSETQ. The CDR3 length is 14 residues. Trimming took 0 bases from V and 6 from J, leaving 10 bases between them. The complete variable domain, with remaining parts taken from reference TRBV5-1 and TRBJ1-5, reads KAGVTQTPRYLIKTRGQQVTLSCSPISGHRSVSWYQQTPGQGLQFLFEYFSETQRNKGNFPGRFSGRQFSNSRSEMNVSTLELGDSALYLCASSLAGGGQPQHFGDGTRLSIL.

The V gene is TRBV7-2, the J gene TRBJ1-2; D call uncertain. The CDR3 has 13 residues. Germline V gene data show CDR1 as SGHTA and CDR2 as FQGNSA. Trimming took 5 bases from V and 5 from J, leaving 12 bases between them. CDR3 region: CASSLAGSYGYTF. The CDR3, as DNA: TGTGCCAGCAGCCTCGCGGGTTCGTATGGCTACACCTTC. Full variable domain (missing parts from reference TRBV7-2 and TRBJ1-2): GAGVSQSPSNKVTEKGKDVELRCDPISGHTALYWYRQSLGQGLEFLIYFQGNSAPDKSGLPSDRFSAERTGGSVSTLTIQRTQQEDSAVYLCASSLAGSYGYTFGSGTRLTVV.